The TCR beta chain under discussion was sequenced for a study of cytomegalovirus exposure and HLA in healthy donors. The germline V gene has CDR1 MNHEY and CDR2 SVGAGI. The V end was cut by 4 bases, the J end by 4 bases, with 13 bases between. The CDR3 is 14 amino acids. This clone came up a few times. The PCR made use of 60 Vbeta and 13 Jbeta primers. Sequencing was performed with immunoSEQ multiplex PCR; in TCRdb, only in-frame clones are kept and a portion is missing. In the table there are approximately 110,000 clones, about 74% of which are singletons. The genes are TRBV6-5 and TRBJ1-2, with D unclear. This clonotype was obtained from a female donor in good health and CMV-seropositive. The sample was PBMCs. CDR3 in amino acids: CASSSKPVLYGYTF. CDR3 DNA sequence: TGTGCCAGCAGTTCCAAACCGGTGCTCTATGGCTACACCTTC.